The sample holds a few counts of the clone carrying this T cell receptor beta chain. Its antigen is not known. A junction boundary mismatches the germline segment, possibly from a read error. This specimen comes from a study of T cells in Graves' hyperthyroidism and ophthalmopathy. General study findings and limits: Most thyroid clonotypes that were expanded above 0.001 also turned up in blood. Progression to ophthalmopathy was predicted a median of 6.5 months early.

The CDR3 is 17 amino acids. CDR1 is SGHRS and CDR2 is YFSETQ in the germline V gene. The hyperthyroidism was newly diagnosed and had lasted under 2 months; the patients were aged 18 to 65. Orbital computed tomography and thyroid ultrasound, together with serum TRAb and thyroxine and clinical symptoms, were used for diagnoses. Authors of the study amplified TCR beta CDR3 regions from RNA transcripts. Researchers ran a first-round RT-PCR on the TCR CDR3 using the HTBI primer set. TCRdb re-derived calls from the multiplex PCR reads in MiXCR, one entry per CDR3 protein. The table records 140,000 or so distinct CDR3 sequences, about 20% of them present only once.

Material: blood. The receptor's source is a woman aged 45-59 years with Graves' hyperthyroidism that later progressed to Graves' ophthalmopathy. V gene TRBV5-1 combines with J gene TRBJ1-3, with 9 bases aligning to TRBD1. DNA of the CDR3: TGCGCCAGCGGCTTGGCGGGGACAGGGAGCTCTGGAAACACCATATATTTT. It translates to CASGLAGTGSSGNTIYF.